The next 29 T cell receptor beta chains were all read from a single sample in a study of breast tumors, draining lymph nodes, adjacent tissues. Breast cancer patients provided tissue from their axillary draining lymph nodes. From the multiplex PCR reads, TCRdb called clonotypes with MiXCR, one entry per CDR3 protein. This table holds approximately 130,000 distinct CDR3 sequences, approximately 22% found once. Sequenced sample: axillary lymph node tissue. Source of these receptors: a female donor with breast cancer. Some clones in this sample may be carry-over from other donors' samples.

This clonotype was counted ten times or more. The chain has TRBV5-1 and TRBJ1-4; a possible D gene is TRBD1 (5 bases). The germline V gene has CDR1 SGHRS and CDR2 YFSETQ. There are 14 residues in the CDR3. V was clipped by 4 bases and J by 8 bases, with 15 bases between them. CDR3: CASSQGSGDEKLFF. In DNA form, the CDR3 reads TGCGCCAGCAGCCAGGGTTCGGGGGACGAAAAACTGTTTTTT.

This clonotype occurred many times. The J gene is TRBJ2-7, the V gene TRBV6-1, with TRBD2 matching 9 bases. Germline V gene lookup returns CDR1 MNHNS and CDR2 SASEGT. The CDR3 spans 19 residues. V dropped 2 bases and J dropped 0; count of bases not matched to a gene: 14. Here the CDR3 reads CASSELQRSGSFLSYEQYF. The CDR3 DNA is TGTGCCAGCAGTGAATTGCAGCGTAGCGGGAGTTTTCTCTCCTACGAGCAGTACTTC.

Many counts were recorded for this clonotype. The chain joins TRBV6-6 to TRBJ2-5, with D possibly being TRBD2 (6 bases). Germline loops: CDR1 MNHNY, CDR2 SVGAGI (reference sequence). V lost 3 bases to trimming and J lost 5 bases, with 13 bases between them. This CDR3 is built from 14 residues. CDR3 coding DNA: TGTGCCAGCAGTTATTCGGCCGCGGGGGAGACCCAGTACTTC. Amino acid sequence: CASSYSAAGETQYF.

The chain couples TRBV20-1 to TRBJ1-1, with TRBD1 identical over 8 bases. Germline CDR1 is DFQATT and CDR2 is SNEGSKA (reference sequence). V lost 0 bases and J lost 3; bases outside the gene matches: 3. The CDR3 consists of 14 residues. In nucleotides, the CDR3 is TGCAGTGCTAGAGATAAGGACAGGGACACTGAAGCTTTCTTT. Its translation is CSARDKDRDTEAFF.

This clonotype was picked up many times. The chain recombines TRBV10-3 with TRBJ2-3; TRBD2 matches 9 bases. This CDR3 region has 13 residues. CDR1 ENHRY and CDR2 SYGVKD come from the germline V gene. J was trimmed by 5 bases and V by 5 bases; bases with no gene match: 2. In DNA form, the CDR3 reads TGTGCCATCAGTAGCGGGAGGCTAGATACGCAGTATTTT. This translates into CAISSGRLDTQYF.

This clonotype was recorded many times. This chain uses TRBV7-9 with TRBJ1-6, with D possibly TRBD1 on 5 matching bases. CDR3 length: 14 residues. Germline-derived CDR1 and CDR2 are SEHNR and FQNEAQ (reference sequence). Trimming took off 5 bases at V and 10 bases at J, with 15 bases between the two ends. This chain's CDR3 is CASSGTGGASPLHF. The CDR3 DNA sequence: TGTGCCAGCAGCGGCACTGGTGGGGCCTCACCCCTCCACTTT.

This clonotype has ten or more counts. The chain joins TRBV12-3 or TRBV12-4 to TRBJ2-1; D is ambiguous. V dropped 6 bases and J dropped 7 bases, with 10 bases sitting between them. This CDR3 comprises 12 residues. CDR3 nucleotide sequence: TGTGCCAGCAGCTCCGAAGGGAATGAGCAGTTCTTC. Amino acids: CASSSEGNEQFF.

In regard to this clonotype: Being one base from a much bigger clone, this may be a read error. The gene calls are TRBV18 and TRBJ2-7; 12 bases are a match to TRBD1. Germline CDR1 is KGHSH and CDR2 is LQKENI. The CDR3 runs 15 residues. The DNA of the CDR3 is TGTGCCAGCTCACCTTCCGGGACAGGGGGCGTTGAGCAGTCCTTC. Amino acid sequence: CASSPSGTGGVEQSF.

This clonotype has a count of ten or more. J is TRBJ1-4 and V is TRBV5-1; 9 nucleotides line up with TRBD1. J gave up 6 bases and V 2 bases, and 11 bases lay outside the gene matches. The germline CDR1 and CDR2 sequences are SGHRS and YFSETQ. The length of the CDR3 is 17 residues. CDR3: CASSFRMTGGEYEKLFF. In DNA, the CDR3 is TGCGCCAGCAGCTTCCGGATGACAGGGGGGGAATATGAAAAACTGTTTTTT.

This clonotype was detected many times. This chain joins TRBV19 and TRBJ2-2; 7 bases are a match to TRBD1. Germline V gives CDR1 LNHDA, CDR2 SQIVND (reference sequence). This CDR3 is built from 15 residues. Trimming removed 7 bases from V and 0 bases from J; junction bases left unmatched: 5. Written as DNA, the CDR3 is TGTGCCAGTAAGAGGACAGGATCGAACACCGGGGAGCTGTTTTTT. Amino acid sequence: CASKRTGSNTGELFF.

As regards this clonotype: A much bigger clone sits one base away, suggesting this may be a read error. The V and J genes are TRBV14 and TRBJ2-7; 7 bases fit TRBD1. This CDR3 has 15 residues. Germline CDR1 SGHDN, CDR2 FVKESK. CDR3 residues: CANSQPRQGSYEQYF. The CDR3 DNA sequence: TGTGCCAACAGCCAACCCAGACAGGGCTCCTACGAGCAGTACTTC.

This clonotype was observed many times. The chain is built from TRBV4-1 and TRBJ2-7, with D possibly being TRBD2 (6 bases). CDR3 length equals 16 residues. Deletions cut 0 bases from V and 3 bases from J, with 15 bases between. Germline V lookup: CDR1 MGHRA, CDR2 YSYEKL. CDR3 amino acids: CASSQDRRERIYEQYF. The CDR3 DNA reads TGCGCCAGCAGCCAAGATAGGAGGGAGAGGATCTACGAGCAGTACTTC.

This clonotype is classed as medium-sized. The chain carries TRBV29-1 and TRBJ2-3; perhaps TRBD1 as D (6 bases). Looked up from germline, CDR1 is SQVTM and CDR2 is ANQGSEA. The CDR3 covers 12 residues. Trimming took off 2 bases at V and 3 bases at J, with 6 bases between the two ends. This CDR3 is CSVETGTDTQYF. The CDR3 nucleotides read TGCAGCGTTGAAACAGGGACAGATACGCAGTATTTT.

The chain carries TRBV28 and TRBJ2-4; D is unresolved. Germline V gene lookup returns CDR1 MDHEN and CDR2 SYDVKM. Between the trimmed V and J ends, which lost 2 bases and 0 bases, there was a span of 5 bases. The CDR3 runs 14 residues. The chain's CDR3 is CASSLRVAKNIQYF. The CDR3, as DNA: TGTGCCAGCAGTTTAAGGGTAGCCAAAAACATTCAGTACTTC.

At least ten counts were recorded for this clonotype. The V call is TRBV10-3, the J call TRBJ2-2; TRBD2 agrees at 7 bases. CDR3 length equals 18 residues. Germline lookup yields CDR1 ENHRY and CDR2 SYGVKD. J gave up 6 bases and V 4 bases, and 17 bases lay outside the gene matches. As DNA, the CDR3 is TGTGCCATCAGTGGGGCGGGAGTCTCGAGAGACGGTTCCGGGGAGCTGTTTTTT. Translating gives CAISGAGVSRDGSGELFF.

At least ten counts were recorded for this clonotype. This chain joins TRBV5-1 and TRBJ2-1; possibly TRBD2 for D (6 bases). The CDR3 length is 16 residues. Trimming removed 0 bases from V and 7 bases from J, with 17 bases in between. Per the germline V gene, CDR1 is SGHRS and CDR2 is YFSETQ. The CDR3 nucleotides are TGCGCCAGCAGCTTGGGGACGGGACTGGGGGTGAATGAGCAGTTCTTC. It yields the protein CASSLGTGLGVNEQFF.

This clonotype was recorded many times. The chain recombines TRBV6-1 with TRBJ2-2; no definite D call. CDR3 size: 15 residues. Germline V gives CDR1 MNHNS, CDR2 SASEGT. V lost 2 bases and J lost 6, with 13 bases in between. CDR3 region: CASSEMAPGAGELFF. For the CDR3, the DNA is TGTGCCAGCAGTGAAATGGCGCCAGGCGCCGGGGAGCTGTTTTTT.

This clonotype was detected ten times or more. The chain recombines TRBV6-5 with TRBJ1-2; tentatively, D is TRBD1 (5 bases). Germline V gene data show CDR1 as MNHEY and CDR2 as SVGAGI. V gave up 5 bases and J gave up 2 bases, with 12 bases separating them. The CDR3 totals 14 residues. The CDR3 sequence is CASSPSGGNYGYTF. The DNA of the CDR3 is TGTGCCAGCAGTCCGTCGGGGGGGAACTATGGCTACACCTTC.

The sample holds many counts of this clonotype. V is TRBV24-1 and J is TRBJ2-7; the D call may be TRBD1 or TRBD2 (6 bases each). Trimming removed 4 bases from V and 3 bases from J, with 15 bases in between. The CDR3 is 15 amino acids. Germline lookup yields CDR1 KGHDR and CDR2 SFDVKD. The CDR3 here is CATSDPGASRYEQYF. The CDR3 nucleotides are TGTGCCACCAGTGACCCGGGGGCAAGCCGCTACGAGCAGTACTTC.

This clonotype was counted at least ten times. The V and J genes are TRBV7-8 and TRBJ2-7; TRBD2 matches 11 bases. V gave up 5 bases and J gave up 5 bases; unmatched junction bases: 5. The CDR3 runs to 14 residues. Germline CDR1 reads SGHVS; CDR2 reads FQNEAQ. Here the CDR3 DNA reads TGTGCCAGCAGCGTACTAGCGGGAGTGAACGAGCAGTACTTC. Translated, it gives CASSVLAGVNEQYF.

This clonotype was seen ten or more times. The CDR3 loop is CASSQWAGGVDNEQFF. CDR3 DNA: TGCGCCAGCAGCCAATGGGCGGGAGGGGTAGACAATGAGCAGTTCTTC. The V call is TRBV4-1, the J call TRBJ2-1; TRBD2 aligns across 9 bases. The CDR3 runs to 16 residues. Per germline, CDR1 MGHRA and CDR2 YSYEKL. J gave up 5 bases and V 2 bases, and 7 bases lay outside the gene matches.

This clonotype was picked up many times. This chain joins TRBV14 and TRBJ2-5; 7 nucleotides agree with TRBD2. Germline-derived CDR1 and CDR2 are SGHDN and FVKESK. CDR3 size: 17 residues. The V segment lost 1 base and the J segment 2 bases; nucleotides outside the gene matches: 10. CDR3 bases: TGTGCCAGCAGCCAAGGAGGAATAGCGGGTGAACAAGAGACCCAGTACTTC. As protein: CASSQGGIAGEQETQYF.

This clonotype appeared a few times. An end of the junction differs from the germline gene, which may be a read error. This sequence joins TRBV10-1 and TRBJ2-7, with D possibly TRBD1 on 5 matching bases. CDR1 is WNHNN, CDR2 SYGVQD, per germline (reference sequence). CDR3 size: 12 residues. CDR3 region: CASSETGYEQCF. DNA for the CDR3: TGCGCCAGCAGTGAGACAGGCTACGAGCAGTGCTTC.

This clonotype was picked up a small number of times. The chain is built from TRBV7-2 and TRBJ2-5; D gene unclear. V was clipped by 5 bases and J by 2 bases, with 12 bases between them. Germline assignment: CDR1 SGHTA and CDR2 FQGNSA. The CDR3 runs 14 residues. The CDR3 loop is CASSRYGAQETQYF. The DNA of the CDR3 is TGTGCCAGCAGCCGATATGGAGCTCAAGAGACCCAGTACTTC.

Turning to this clonotype: The junction does not match germline at one end; this may be a read error. The chain recombines TRBV2 with TRBJ2-7; D gene uncertain. This CDR3 comprises 11 residues. From germline, CDR1 is SNHLY and CDR2 FYNNEI. The CDR3 is CASSSGYERYF. As DNA, the CDR3 is TGTGCCAGCTCCAGTGGCTACGAGCGGTACTTC.

As regards this clonotype: This may stem from a read error, because a much larger clone lies one nucleotide away. It is likely a read error, because the conserved phenylalanine at the end of the CDR3 is missing. J is TRBJ2-5 and V is TRBV20-1; 12 nucleotides match TRBD2. The length of the CDR3 is 16 residues. Germline V lookup: CDR1 DFQATT, CDR2 SNEGSKA (reference sequence). Trimming at V came to 4 bases and at J to 5 bases, leaving 11 bases not matched to a gene. CDR3 nucleotide sequence: TGCAGTGCTATATCTAGCGGGAGGGCCTGGTGGGAGACCCAGTACTCC. The encoded protein is CSAISSGRAWWETQYS.

As regards this clonotype: A read error may be the cause here, since a much bigger clone is one base away. It is likely a read error, because the conserved phenylalanine at the end of the CDR3 is missing. V usage is TRBV10-3 and J usage is TRBJ2-2; D gene uncertain. Germline CDR1 ENHRY, CDR2 SYGVKD. The CDR3 has 13 amino acids. V was pared by 2 bases and J by 8 bases, with 9 bases between. As DNA, the CDR3 is TGTGCCATCAGTGAGGCCCCCTCAGGGGAGCTGTTTGTT. Its translation: CAISEAPSGELFV.

This clonotype was picked up a small number of times. The chain carries TRBV9 and TRBJ2-1, with a weak D call TRBD2 (5 bases). The V gene lost 5 bases and the J gene lost 0 bases, with 18 bases spanning the gap. The CDR3 runs 17 residues. Germline V gene data show CDR1 as SGDLS and CDR2 as YYNGEE. The CDR3 nucleotides read TGTGCCAGCAGTTTAAGGAGGTCTGGGAGCTCCTACAATGAGCAGTTCTTC. Amino acids: CASSLRRSGSSYNEQFF.

As concerns this clonotype: A much larger clone is a single base away; this may be a read error. V usage is TRBV27 and J usage is TRBJ2-1; 10 bases are a match to TRBD1. The CDR3 runs 15 residues. Germline V gene sequence: CDR1 MNHEY, CDR2 SMNVEV (reference sequence). CDR3: CASSAGTGVGNEQSF. CDR3 DNA: TGTGCCAGCAGTGCCGGGACAGGGGTTGGCAATGAGCAGTCCTTC.